These T cell receptor beta chains were read from a single sample in a study of type 1 regulatory T cells. Their target antigens are unknown. Each CDR3 protein is one row after TCRdb ran MiXCR on the reads. The sample consists of about 62,000 distinct CDR3 sequences, approximately 60% of them appearing once. Material: cultured non-Tr1 T cells, either the whole culture or a sorted T cell fraction (not recorded which). The receptors come from a human donor in good health. CDR3s include the opening cysteine and the closing phenylalanine or tryptophan. The order of the fields is D gene, CDR3 length, V gene, J gene, clone size, CDR3 protein, CDR3 DNA. The D gene is left open where the match is weak. Expanded clones are given a class, and other clones once, few, many or no size at all.

D gene: TRBD2; CDR3 length: 15; V gene: TRBV11-2; J gene: TRBJ2-5; clone size: NA; CDR3 protein: CASSSAGDLQETQYF; CDR3 DNA: TGTGCCAGCAGCTCCGCGGGGGACCTACAAGAGACCCAGTACTTC
D gene: TRBD1; CDR3 length: 15; V gene: TRBV7-8; J gene: TRBJ2-7; clone size: NA; CDR3 protein: CASTQRRDRLREQYF; CDR3 DNA: TGTGCCAGCACACAACGCCGGGACAGGCTCCGCGAGCAGTACTTC
D gene: NA; CDR3 length: 16; V gene: TRBV7-9; J gene: TRBJ1-3; clone size: NA; CDR3 protein: CASSQGQPRSGNTIYF; CDR3 DNA: TGTGCCAGCAGCCAAGGACAGCCCCGCTCTGGAAACACCATATATTTT
D gene: NA; CDR3 length: 16; V gene: TRBV7-2; J gene: TRBJ2-2; clone size: once; CDR3 protein: CASSSQGIMNTGELFF; CDR3 DNA: TGTGCCAGCAGCTCCCAAGGGATCATGAACACCGGGGAGCTGTTTTTT
D gene: TRBD2; CDR3 length: 17; V gene: TRBV7-2; J gene: TRBJ2-7; clone size: NA; CDR3 protein: CASSLGRLLAGSYEQYF; CDR3 DNA: TGTGCCAGCAGCTTAGGGCGGTTGCTAGCGGGTTCCTACGAGCAGTACTTC
D gene: NA; CDR3 length: 15; V gene: TRBV6-1; J gene: TRBJ1-5; clone size: few; CDR3 protein: CASSEQGSVFQPQHF; CDR3 DNA: TGTGCCAGCAGTGAACAGGGGTCCGTCTTTCAGCCCCAGCATTTT
D gene: TRBD1; CDR3 length: 15; V gene: TRBV28; J gene: TRBJ2-7; clone size: NA; CDR3 protein: CASSLGQGVSYEQYF; CDR3 DNA: TGTGCCAGCAGTTTAGGACAGGGGGTTTCCTACGAGCAGTACTTC
D gene: NA; CDR3 length: 14; V gene: TRBV12-3/TRBV12-4; J gene: TRBJ1-1; clone size: NA; CDR3 protein: CASDLGGDASEAFF; CDR3 DNA: TGTGCCAGCGACCTCGGGGGTGACGCTAGTGAAGCTTTCTTT
D gene: TRBD1; CDR3 length: 16; V gene: TRBV10-2; J gene: TRBJ1-1; clone size: NA; CDR3 protein: CASRAGTGGKVTEAFF; CDR3 DNA: TGCGCCAGCAGAGCAGGGACAGGGGGTAAAGTGACTGAAGCTTTCTTT
D gene: TRBD2; CDR3 length: 13; V gene: TRBV6-2/TRBV6-3; J gene: TRBJ2-7; clone size: NA; CDR3 protein: CAARGLARDEQYF; CDR3 DNA: TGTGCCGCCCGGGGACTAGCCCGCGACGAGCAGTACTTC
D gene: TRBD1; CDR3 length: 14; V gene: TRBV12-3/TRBV12-4; J gene: TRBJ2-7; clone size: NA; CDR3 protein: CASTKTGYSHEQYF; CDR3 DNA: TGTGCCAGCACCAAGACAGGGTACTCCCACGAGCAGTACTTC
D gene: TRBD1; CDR3 length: 14; V gene: TRBV4-2; J gene: TRBJ2-5; clone size: NA; CDR3 protein: CASSPAGGVETQYF; CDR3 DNA: TGTGCCAGCAGCCCCGCAGGGGGCGTAGAGACCCAGTACTTC
D gene: TRBD1; CDR3 length: 13; V gene: TRBV20-1; J gene: TRBJ1-1; clone size: NA; CDR3 protein: CSAGGRTNTEAFF; CDR3 DNA: TGCAGTGCAGGGGGCAGAACGAACACTGAAGCTTTCTTT
D gene: NA; CDR3 length: 12; V gene: TRBV20-1; J gene: TRBJ1-2; clone size: few; CDR3 protein: CSASGTDYGYTF; CDR3 DNA: TGCAGTGCTAGCGGAACAGACTATGGCTACACCTTC
D gene: NA; CDR3 length: 14; V gene: TRBV3-1; J gene: TRBJ2-1; clone size: NA; CDR3 protein: CASSQGYSSNEQFF; CDR3 DNA: TGTGCCAGCAGCCAAGGATATTCGTCCAATGAGCAGTTCTTC
D gene: TRBD2; CDR3 length: 15; V gene: TRBV20-1; J gene: TRBJ2-3; clone size: many; CDR3 protein: CSAPPGSGSPDTQYF; CDR3 DNA: TGCAGTGCGCCCCCGGGTAGCGGGAGTCCAGATACGCAGTATTTT
D gene: NA; CDR3 length: 15; V gene: TRBV9; J gene: TRBJ1-6; clone size: NA; CDR3 protein: CVSSAGVLTSSPLHF; CDR3 DNA: TGTGTCAGCAGCGCCGGAGTCCTGACCAGTTCACCCCTCCACTTT
D gene: NA; CDR3 length: 15; V gene: TRBV5-1; J gene: TRBJ1-1; clone size: NA; CDR3 protein: CASSLDGTLNTEAFF; CDR3 DNA: TGCGCCAGCAGCTTGGACGGCACTTTGAACACTGAAGCTTTCTTT
D gene: TRBD1; CDR3 length: 15; V gene: TRBV7-9; J gene: TRBJ2-7; clone size: NA; CDR3 protein: CASSPKPGQGGEQYF; CDR3 DNA: TGTGCCAGCAGCCCCAAACCGGGACAGGGCGGCGAGCAGTACTTC
D gene: TRBD1; CDR3 length: 14; V gene: TRBV18; J gene: TRBJ2-1; clone size: NA; CDR3 protein: CASSGDRGYNEQFF; CDR3 DNA: TGTGCCAGCTCCGGAGACAGGGGATACAATGAGCAGTTCTTC
D gene: NA; CDR3 length: 15; V gene: TRBV12-2; J gene: TRBJ2-7; clone size: NA; CDR3 protein: CASRLLSTSGYEQYF; CDR3 DNA: TGTGCAAGTCGCTTACTATCGACTAGCGGCTACGAGCAGTACTTC
D gene: TRBD1; CDR3 length: 16; V gene: TRBV4-3; J gene: TRBJ1-2; clone size: NA; CDR3 protein: CASSLGHRDSPYGYTF; CDR3 DNA: TGCGCCAGCAGTCTGGGGCACCGGGACAGCCCCTATGGCTACACCTTC
D gene: NA; CDR3 length: 12; V gene: TRBV3-1; J gene: TRBJ2-7; clone size: NA; CDR3 protein: CASSDRVYEQYF; CDR3 DNA: TGTGCCAGCAGCGATAGGGTCTACGAGCAGTACTTC
D gene: NA; CDR3 length: 15; V gene: TRBV21-1; J gene: TRBJ1-2; clone size: NA; CDR3 protein: CASSRTRGGQVGYTF; CDR3 DNA: TGTGCCAGCAGCAGAACCCGGGGGGGACAGGTCGGCTACACCTTC
D gene: TRBD2; CDR3 length: 12; V gene: TRBV20-1; J gene: TRBJ2-7; clone size: few; CDR3 protein: CSASGGVREQYF; CDR3 DNA: TGCAGTGCTAGCGGGGGGGTTCGCGAGCAGTACTTC
D gene: TRBD1; CDR3 length: 17; V gene: TRBV4-2; J gene: TRBJ1-2; clone size: NA; CDR3 protein: CASSQAGAGTGVGGYTF; CDR3 DNA: TGTGCCAGCAGCCAAGCGGGAGCCGGGACAGGCGTTGGAGGCTACACCTTC
D gene: NA; CDR3 length: 14; V gene: TRBV7-2; J gene: TRBJ1-1; clone size: NA; CDR3 protein: CASSVGARNTEAFF; CDR3 DNA: TGTGCCAGCAGCGTCGGGGCGAGGAACACTGAAGCTTTCTTT
D gene: NA; CDR3 length: 11; V gene: TRBV7-9; J gene: TRBJ2-7; clone size: NA; CDR3 protein: CASSFSYEQYF; CDR3 DNA: TGTGCCAGCAGCTTTTCTTACGAGCAGTACTTC
D gene: TRBD1; CDR3 length: 15; V gene: TRBV4-2; J gene: TRBJ1-6; clone size: NA; CDR3 protein: CASSQDRTDNSPLHF; CDR3 DNA: TGTGCCAGCAGCCAGGACAGGACCGATAATTCACCCCTCCACTTT
D gene: TRBD2; CDR3 length: 17; V gene: TRBV27; J gene: TRBJ2-1; clone size: NA; CDR3 protein: CASSNSGRAQSYNEKFF; CDR3 DNA: TGTGCCAGCAGTAATAGCGGGAGGGCCCAATCCTACAATGAGAAGTTCTTC
D gene: NA; CDR3 length: 14; V gene: TRBV20-1; J gene: TRBJ2-5; clone size: NA; CDR3 protein: CSARLSLAKETQYF; CDR3 DNA: TGCAGTGCTAGGTTGAGCCTAGCTAAAGAGACCCAGTACTTC
D gene: NA; CDR3 length: 12; V gene: TRBV3-1; J gene: TRBJ2-7; clone size: NA; CDR3 protein: CASSPDYYEQYF; CDR3 DNA: TGTGCCAGCAGCCCGGACTACTACGAGCAGTACTTC
D gene: TRBD1; CDR3 length: 18; V gene: TRBV7-6; J gene: TRBJ2-3; clone size: NA; CDR3 protein: CASSHTTSGQAYTDTQYF; CDR3 DNA: TGTGCCAGCAGCCATACCACCTCAGGACAGGCTTACACAGATACGCAGTATTTT
D gene: NA; CDR3 length: 14; V gene: TRBV12-3/TRBV12-4; J gene: TRBJ2-1; clone size: NA; CDR3 protein: CASSPYPYNNEQFF; CDR3 DNA: TGTGCCAGCAGTCCCTACCCCTATAACAATGAGCAGTTCTTC
D gene: TRBD1; CDR3 length: 15; V gene: TRBV2; J gene: TRBJ1-1; clone size: once; CDR3 protein: CASRRTGFGNTEAFF; CDR3 DNA: TGTGCCAGCAGGAGGACAGGGTTTGGGAACACTGAAGCTTTCTTT
D gene: NA; CDR3 length: 15; V gene: TRBV27; J gene: TRBJ1-1; clone size: NA; CDR3 protein: CASSFSNSPNTEAFF; CDR3 DNA: TGTGCCAGCAGTTTCTCCAACAGTCCGAACACTGAAGCTTTCTTT
D gene: NA; CDR3 length: 12; V gene: TRBV12-3/TRBV12-4; J gene: TRBJ2-1; clone size: NA; CDR3 protein: CASSLRQAEQFF; CDR3 DNA: TGTGCCAGCAGTTTAAGACAGGCGGAGCAGTTCTTC
D gene: NA; CDR3 length: 13; V gene: TRBV5-1; J gene: TRBJ2-5; clone size: NA; CDR3 protein: CASSLGQQETQYF; CDR3 DNA: TGCGCCAGCAGCTTGGGACAACAAGAGACCCAGTACTTC
D gene: NA; CDR3 length: 14; V gene: TRBV5-1; J gene: TRBJ2-7; clone size: few; CDR3 protein: CASSQDANSYEQYF; CDR3 DNA: TGCGCCAGCAGCCAGGACGCAAACTCCTACGAGCAGTACTTC
D gene: NA; CDR3 length: 12; V gene: TRBV29-1; J gene: TRBJ1-1; clone size: NA; CDR3 protein: CSVARQGTEAFF; CDR3 DNA: TGCAGCGTTGCACGGCAGGGAACTGAAGCTTTCTTT
D gene: NA; CDR3 length: 14; V gene: TRBV7-2; J gene: TRBJ2-7; clone size: few; CDR3 protein: CASNLWYSANEQYF; CDR3 DNA: TGTGCCAGCAACTTGTGGTATAGTGCAAACGAGCAGTACTTC
D gene: TRBD1; CDR3 length: 16; V gene: TRBV24-1; J gene: TRBJ2-2; clone size: few; CDR3 protein: CATSDTGQGATGELFF; CDR3 DNA: TGTGCCACCAGTGATACGGGACAGGGGGCCACCGGGGAGCTGTTTTTT